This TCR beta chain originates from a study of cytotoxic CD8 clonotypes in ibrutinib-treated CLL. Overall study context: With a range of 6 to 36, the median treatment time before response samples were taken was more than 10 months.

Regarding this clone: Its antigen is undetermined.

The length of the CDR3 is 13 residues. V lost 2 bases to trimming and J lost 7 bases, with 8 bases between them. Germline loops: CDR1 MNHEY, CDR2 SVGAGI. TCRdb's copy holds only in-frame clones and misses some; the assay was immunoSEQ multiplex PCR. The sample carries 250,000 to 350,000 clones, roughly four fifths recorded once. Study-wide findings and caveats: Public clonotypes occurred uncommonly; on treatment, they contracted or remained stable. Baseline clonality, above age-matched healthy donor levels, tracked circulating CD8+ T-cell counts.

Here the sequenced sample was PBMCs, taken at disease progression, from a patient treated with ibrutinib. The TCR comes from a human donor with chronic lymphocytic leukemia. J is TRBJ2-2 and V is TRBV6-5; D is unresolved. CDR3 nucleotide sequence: TGTGCCAGCAGTTACAATGCGTTCGGGGAGCTGTTTTTT. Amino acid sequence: CASSYNAFGELFF.